These T cell receptor beta chains were read from a single sample in a study of response to subunit inactivated influenza vaccine. TCRdb re-analysed the RT-PCR reads in MiXCR, keeping a single row per CDR3 protein. The table records hundreds of thousands of distinct CDR3 sequences, 25% of them present only once. Source: CD4+ T cells sorted from PBMCs, taken 5 days after vaccination. The receptors shown here come from a man in his forties or fifties who received an inactivated influenza vaccine. Both conserved end residues are part of each CDR3. A D gene is named only where the DNA matches it firmly. Expanded clones get a size class; other rows say once, few or many, or leave the size out.

abundance	v_gene	j_gene	d_gene	CDR3nt	CDR3aa
-	TRBV6-2/TRBV6-3	TRBJ2-7	-	TGTGCCAGCAGTTACTCGAACTTCGAGGGGATAATCAACTACGAGCAGTACTTC	CASSYSNFEGIINYEQYF
many	TRBV9	TRBJ2-2	-	TGTGCCAGCAGCGTAGGAGGAGGATTGAGCACCGGGGAGCTGTTTTTT	CASSVGGGLSTGELFF
-	TRBV6-1	TRBJ2-2	TRBD2	TGTGCCAGCACCCTACTAGCGGGAAACACCGGGGAGCTGTTTTTT	CASTLLAGNTGELFF
few	TRBV24-1	TRBJ2-2	-	TGTGCCACCAGGGCGACGAACACCGGGGAGCTGTTTTTT	CATRATNTGELFF
-	TRBV20-1	TRBJ2-3	TRBD1	TGCAGTGAATGGACAGGGGCTACGCAGTATTTT	CSEWTGATQYF
-	TRBV20-1	TRBJ2-5	TRBD2	TGCAGTGCTCTCTCCCTCCGGGAGGCACAAGAGACCCAGTACTTC	CSALSLREAQETQYF
-	TRBV5-1	TRBJ2-7	-	TGCGCCAGCAGCTTGGGGGGGGTGCAGGGACGAGGCGAGCAGTACTTC	CASSLGGVQGRGEQYF
-	TRBV20-1	TRBJ2-7	-	TGCAGTGCTAGAACTAAATACGAGCAGTACTTC	CSARTKYEQYF
many	TRBV7-2	TRBJ2-7	-	TGTGCCAGCAGCGCTCCCGACAGAGACGAGCAGTACTTC	CASSAPDRDEQYF
once	TRBV5-1	TRBJ2-4	-	TGCGCCAGCAGCCCGTACGTGAGGTTAGGCAAAAACATTCAGTACTTC	CASSPYVRLGKNIQYF
few	TRBV5-5	TRBJ2-2	TRBD2	TGTGCCAGCAGCTTGAGGCGGGGGGACACCGGGGAGCTGTTTTTT	CASSLRRGDTGELFF
few	TRBV29-1	TRBJ2-3	TRBD1	TGCAGCGTTAGGGCAGGGGGCAGAGATACGCAGTATTTT	CSVRAGGRDTQYF
few	TRBV5-1	TRBJ2-1	-	TGCGCCAGCAGCCCCCGGAGCTCCTACAATGAGCAGTTCTTC	CASSPRSSYNEQFF
-	TRBV5-5	TRBJ1-3	-	TGTGCCAGCAGCATTTACAGGGCGCCCTCTGGAAACACCATATATTTT	CASSIYRAPSGNTIYF
-	TRBV6-5	TRBJ2-3	TRBD1	TGTGCCAGCACTTGGGACAGGGCAGATACGCAGTATTTT	CASTWDRADTQYF
once	TRBV20-1	TRBJ2-7	TRBD2	TGCAGTGCTATGGACGGGGGGGCTTACGAGCAGTACTTC	CSAMDGGAYEQYF
-	TRBV6-1	TRBJ1-6	-	TGTGCCAGCTCCTGGCAGGGGAATTCACCCCTCCACTTT	CASSWQGNSPLHF
-	TRBV7-2	TRBJ1-1	-	TGTGCCAGCAGCTTAGGGGCTGGGAGACTGAACACTGAAGCTTTCTTT	CASSLGAGRLNTEAFF
few	TRBV11-1	TRBJ1-5	TRBD1	TGTGCCAGCAGCTCCCAAGGGGGAGGGGGCGCGGTTCAGCCCCAGCATTTT	CASSSQGGGGAVQPQHF
many	TRBV4-3	TRBJ2-2	TRBD1	TGCGCCAGCAGCCAGGACAGGGGTACCGGGGAGCTGTTTTTT	CASSQDRGTGELFF
-	TRBV9	TRBJ2-2	-	TGTGCCAGCAGCGTATCTACAGGGTGGACCGGGGAGCTGTTTTTT	CASSVSTGWTGELFF
few	TRBV4-2	TRBJ2-7	TRBD1	TGTGCCAGCAGCCAAGATCTAGGGGACAGGGTATACGAGCAGTACTTC	CASSQDLGDRVYEQYF
few	TRBV5-1	TRBJ1-5	TRBD1	TGCGCCAGCAGCACCGGGACAGGCGACAATCAGCCCCAGCATTTT	CASSTGTGDNQPQHF
-	TRBV24-1	TRBJ2-7	TRBD2	TGTGCCACCAGTGATGGAATTAGCGGGAGTCCCCACGAGCAGTACTTC	CATSDGISGSPHEQYF
-	TRBV15	TRBJ2-1	-	TGTGCCACCAGCAGAGGGCCAAGTGGTGAGCAGTTCTTC	CATSRGPSGEQFF
-	TRBV3-1	TRBJ2-7	TRBD1	TGTGCCAGCAGCCAACGGGACAGGGTGACCTACGAGCAGTACTTC	CASSQRDRVTYEQYF
few	TRBV5-5	TRBJ2-7	-	TGTGCCAGCAGCTTCGGAGTGGAGAGGGGAGAGCAGTACTTC	CASSFGVERGEQYF
once	TRBV14	TRBJ2-2	-	TGTGCCAGCAGCCGAGCTTCAGGGAGCAGGGAGCTGTTTTTT	CASSRASGSRELFF
few	TRBV5-4	TRBJ2-1	TRBD2	TGTGCCAGCAGCTTGGCGGCTAGCGGGACAACTGGGTCGTTGCAGTTCTTC	CASSLAASGTTGSLQFF
-	TRBV7-2	TRBJ1-5	-	TGTGCCAGCAGCTTAGTGGACGGAGGGGGTCAGCCCCAGCATTTT	CASSLVDGGGQPQHF
few	TRBV5-1	TRBJ2-1	TRBD2	TGCGCCAGCAGTTTCAGCGGGGAGTACAATGAGCAGTTCTTC	CASSFSGEYNEQFF
few	TRBV24-1	TRBJ2-1	-	TGTGCCACCAGTGATTTTGGGACAGCGGGATTTGGTCATGAGCAGTTCTTC	CATSDFGTAGFGHEQFF
many	TRBV6-2/TRBV6-3	TRBJ2-1	TRBD1	TGTGCCAGCAGGGGGACAGGGTTGAGGCAGTTCTTC	CASRGTGLRQFF
few	TRBV4-2	TRBJ2-1	-	TGTGCCAGCAGCCAAGGTCCCCCAGCACGGGAGCAGTTCTTC	CASSQGPPAREQFF
-	TRBV6-5	TRBJ2-3	TRBD1	TGTGCCAGCAGTTACTCAGGCAGGGGGCTGACAGATACGCAGTATTTT	CASSYSGRGLTDTQYF
-	TRBV7-2	TRBJ2-3	-	TGTGCCAGCAGCGTAACTCAAGGGGATACGCAGTATTTT	CASSVTQGDTQYF
few	TRBV11-2	TRBJ2-6	TRBD1	TGTGCCAGCAGCCCCGGGACAGGGGTTAGCTCTGGGGCCAACGTCCTGACTTTC	CASSPGTGVSSGANVLTF
once	TRBV7-3	TRBJ2-1	-	TGTGCCAGCAGCCCGACTAGTGGGGAGCAGTTCTTC	CASSPTSGEQFF
-	TRBV7-2	TRBJ2-1	-	TGTGCCAGCAGCAGGGGGGGTGGGCCCTACAATGAGCAGTTCTTC	CASSRGGGPYNEQFF
few	TRBV10-3	TRBJ2-7	-	TGTGCCATCAGCGAGGGACACACCTCCTACGAGCAGTACTTC	CAISEGHTSYEQYF
few	TRBV27	TRBJ2-7	-	TGTGCCAGCAGTCCGACAGTACCCAGCCGGGAGCAGTACTTC	CASSPTVPSREQYF